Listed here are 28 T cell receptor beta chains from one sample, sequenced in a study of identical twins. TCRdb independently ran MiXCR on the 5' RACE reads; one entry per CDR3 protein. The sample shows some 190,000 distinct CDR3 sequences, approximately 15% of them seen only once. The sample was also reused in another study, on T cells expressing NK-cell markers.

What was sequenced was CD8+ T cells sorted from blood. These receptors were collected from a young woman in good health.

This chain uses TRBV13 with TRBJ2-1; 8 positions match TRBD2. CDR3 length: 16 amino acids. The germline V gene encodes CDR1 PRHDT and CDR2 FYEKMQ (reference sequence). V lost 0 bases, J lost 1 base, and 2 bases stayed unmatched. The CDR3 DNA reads TGTGCCAGCAGCTTAGGGACTAGCGTATCCTACAATGAGCAGTTCTTC. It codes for CASSLGTSVSYNEQFF.

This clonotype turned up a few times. The CDR3 bases are TGTGCCAGTAGTGTGGGACTAGCGGGCTACGAGCAGTACTTC. It codes for CASSVGLAGYEQYF. The chain is built from TRBV9 and TRBJ2-7; 12 nucleotides agree with TRBD2. The CDR3 spans 14 residues. Germline trimming cut 8 bases from V and 3 bases from J; bases unmatched to any gene: 6. Looked up from germline, CDR1 is SGDLS and CDR2 is YYNGEE.

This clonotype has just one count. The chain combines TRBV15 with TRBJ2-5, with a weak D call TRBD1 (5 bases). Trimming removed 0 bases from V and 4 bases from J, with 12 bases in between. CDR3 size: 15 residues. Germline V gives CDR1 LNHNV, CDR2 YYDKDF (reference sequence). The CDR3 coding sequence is TGTGCCACCAGCAGAGATCGGGTGGGGCGAGAGACCCAGTACTTC. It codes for CATSRDRVGRETQYF. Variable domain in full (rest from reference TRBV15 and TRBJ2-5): DAMVIQNPRYQVTQFGKPVTLSCSQTLNHNVMYWYQQKSSQAPKLLFHYYDKDFNNEADTPDNFQSRRPNTSFCFLDIRSPGLGDTAMYLCATSRDRVGRETQYFGPGTRLLVL.

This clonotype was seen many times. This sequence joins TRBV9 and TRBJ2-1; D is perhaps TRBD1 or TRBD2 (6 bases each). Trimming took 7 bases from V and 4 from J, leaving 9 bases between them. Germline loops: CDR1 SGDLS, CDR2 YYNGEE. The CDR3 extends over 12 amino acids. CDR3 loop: CASEGGYNEQFF. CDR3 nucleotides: TGTGCCAGCGAGGGGGGATACAATGAGCAGTTCTTC.

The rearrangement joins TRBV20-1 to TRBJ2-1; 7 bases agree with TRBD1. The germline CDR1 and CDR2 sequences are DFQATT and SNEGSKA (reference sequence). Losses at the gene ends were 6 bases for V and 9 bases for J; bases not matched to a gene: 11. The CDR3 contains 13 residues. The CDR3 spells CSAFQGVKGEQFF. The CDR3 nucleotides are TGCAGTGCCTTCCAGGGGGTAAAGGGTGAGCAGTTCTTC.

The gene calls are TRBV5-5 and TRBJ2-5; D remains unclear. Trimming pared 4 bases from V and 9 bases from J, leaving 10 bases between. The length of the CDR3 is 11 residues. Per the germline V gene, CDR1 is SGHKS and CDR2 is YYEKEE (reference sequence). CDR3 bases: TGTGCCAGCAGCACGGGTGTGGCCCAGTACTTC. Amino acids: CASSTGVAQYF.

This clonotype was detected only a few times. The DNA for the CDR3 is TGCGCCAGCAGCCAAGATTGGGCTAGCGGGAGCCCAGATACGCAGTATTTT. Translated: CASSQDWASGSPDTQYF. The genes are TRBV4-3 and TRBJ2-3, with TRBD2 identical over 10 bases. This CDR3 has 17 residues. V was pared by 0 bases and J by 4 bases, with 7 bases of the junction left unmatched. CDR1 is LGHNA, CDR2 YSLEER, per germline.

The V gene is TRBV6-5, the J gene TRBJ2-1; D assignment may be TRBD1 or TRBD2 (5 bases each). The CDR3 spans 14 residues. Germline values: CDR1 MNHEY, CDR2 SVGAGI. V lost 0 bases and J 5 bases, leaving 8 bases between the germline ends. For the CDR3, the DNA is TGTGCCAGCAGTTACTCGTTGGGGGACAATGAGCAGTTCTTC. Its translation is CASSYSLGDNEQFF.

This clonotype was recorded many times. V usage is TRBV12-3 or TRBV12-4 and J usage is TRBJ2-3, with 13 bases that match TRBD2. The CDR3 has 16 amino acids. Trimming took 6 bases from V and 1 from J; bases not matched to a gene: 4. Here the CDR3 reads CASSPLAGGRTDTQYF. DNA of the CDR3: TGTGCCAGCAGCCCACTAGCGGGAGGGCGCACAGATACGCAGTATTTT.

The CDR3 is CASSSIKYGGVSYNEQFF. In DNA, the CDR3 is TGTGCCAGCAGCTCGATAAAGTACGGGGGGGTGTCATACAATGAGCAGTTCTTC. V gene TRBV13 combines with J gene TRBJ2-1; 8 bases map to TRBD2. Germline CDR1 is PRHDT and CDR2 is FYEKMQ (reference sequence). Trimming removed 4 bases from V and 4 bases from J; junction bases left unmatched: 15. The CDR3 is 18 residues long.

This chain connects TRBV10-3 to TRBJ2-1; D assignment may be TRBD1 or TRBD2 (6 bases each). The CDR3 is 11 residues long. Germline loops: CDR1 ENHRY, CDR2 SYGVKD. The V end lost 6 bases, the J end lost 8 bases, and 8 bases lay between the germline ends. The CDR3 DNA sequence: TGTGCCATCAGGAGGGGGGATGAGCAGTTCTTC. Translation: CAIRRGDEQFF.

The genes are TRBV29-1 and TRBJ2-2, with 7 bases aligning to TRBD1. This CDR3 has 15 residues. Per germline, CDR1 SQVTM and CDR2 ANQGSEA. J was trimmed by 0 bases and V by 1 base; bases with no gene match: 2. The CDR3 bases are TGCAGCGTTGAAGTTCAGGGGGCGAACACCGGGGAGCTGTTTTTT. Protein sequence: CSVEVQGANTGELFF.

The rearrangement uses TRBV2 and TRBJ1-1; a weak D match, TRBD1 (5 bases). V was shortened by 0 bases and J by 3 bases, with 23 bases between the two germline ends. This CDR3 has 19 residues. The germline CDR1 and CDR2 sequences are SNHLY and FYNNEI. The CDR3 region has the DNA TGTGCCAGCAGTGAAGCGCTTCGGATTTATTGGGGGTTTGACACTGAAGCTTTCTTT. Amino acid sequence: CASSEALRIYWGFDTEAFF.

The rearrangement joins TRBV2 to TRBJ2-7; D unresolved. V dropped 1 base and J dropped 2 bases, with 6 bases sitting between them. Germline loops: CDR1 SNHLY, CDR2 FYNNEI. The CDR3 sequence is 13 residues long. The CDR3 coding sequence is TGTGCCAGCAGTGAAGAGAATGCCTACGAGCAGTACTTC. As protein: CASSEENAYEQYF.

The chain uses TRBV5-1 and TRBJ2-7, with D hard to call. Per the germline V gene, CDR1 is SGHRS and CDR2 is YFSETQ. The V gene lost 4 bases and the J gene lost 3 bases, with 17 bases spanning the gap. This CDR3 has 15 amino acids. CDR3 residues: CASSPVDGTDYEQYF. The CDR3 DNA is TGCGCCAGCAGCCCCGTGGACGGAACCGACTACGAGCAGTACTTC.

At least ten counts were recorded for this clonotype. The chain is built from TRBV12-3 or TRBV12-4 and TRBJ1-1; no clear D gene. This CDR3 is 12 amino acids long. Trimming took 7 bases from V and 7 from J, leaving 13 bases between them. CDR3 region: CASNSKGNEAFF. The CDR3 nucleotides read TGTGCCAGCAATTCAAAAGGAAATGAAGCTTTCTTT.

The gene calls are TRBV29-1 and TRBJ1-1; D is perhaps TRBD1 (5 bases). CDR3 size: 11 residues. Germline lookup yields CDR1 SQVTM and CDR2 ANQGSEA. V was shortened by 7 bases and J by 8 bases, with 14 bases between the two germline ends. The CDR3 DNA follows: TGCAGCGCCGAGGGACGAGAAGAAGCTTTCTTT. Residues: CSAEGREEAFF. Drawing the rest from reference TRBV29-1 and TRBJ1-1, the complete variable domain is SAVISQKPSRDICQRGTSLTIQCQVDSQVTMMFWYRQQPGQSLTLIATANQGSEATYESGFVIDKFPISRPNLTFSTLTVSNMSPEDSSIYLCSAEGREEAFFGQGTRLTVV.

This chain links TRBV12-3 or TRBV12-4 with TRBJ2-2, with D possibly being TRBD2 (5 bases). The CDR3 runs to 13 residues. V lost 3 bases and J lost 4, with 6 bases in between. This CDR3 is CASSLRVTGELFF. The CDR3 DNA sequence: TGTGCCAGCAGTTTGCGGGTCACCGGGGAGCTGTTTTTT.

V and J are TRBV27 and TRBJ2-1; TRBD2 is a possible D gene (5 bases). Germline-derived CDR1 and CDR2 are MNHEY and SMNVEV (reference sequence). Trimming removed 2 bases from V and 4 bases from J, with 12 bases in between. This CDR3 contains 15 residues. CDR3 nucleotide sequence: TGTGCCAGCAGTTTAGGCCGGACTGGGTACAATGAGCAGTTCTTC. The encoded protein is CASSLGRTGYNEQFF.

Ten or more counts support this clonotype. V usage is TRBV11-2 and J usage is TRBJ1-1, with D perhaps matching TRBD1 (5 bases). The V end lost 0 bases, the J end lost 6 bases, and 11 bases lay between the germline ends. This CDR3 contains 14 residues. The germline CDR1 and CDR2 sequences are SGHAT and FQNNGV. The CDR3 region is CASSLDPKGAEAFF. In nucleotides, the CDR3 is TGTGCCAGCAGCTTAGATCCCAAAGGGGCTGAAGCTTTCTTT.

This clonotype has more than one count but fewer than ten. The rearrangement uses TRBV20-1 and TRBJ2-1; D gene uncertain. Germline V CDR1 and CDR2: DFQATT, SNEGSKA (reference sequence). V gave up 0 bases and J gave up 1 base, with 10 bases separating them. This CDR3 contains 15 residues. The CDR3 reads CSARDRRRSYNEQFF. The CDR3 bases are TGCAGTGCTAGAGACCGGCGCCGATCCTACAATGAGCAGTTCTTC.

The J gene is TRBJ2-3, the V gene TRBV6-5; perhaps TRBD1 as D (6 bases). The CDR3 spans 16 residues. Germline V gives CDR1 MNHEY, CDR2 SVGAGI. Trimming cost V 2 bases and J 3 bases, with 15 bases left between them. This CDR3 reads CASSYPGTPGTDTQYF. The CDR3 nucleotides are TGTGCCAGCAGTTACCCGGGGACACCTGGGACAGATACGCAGTATTTT.

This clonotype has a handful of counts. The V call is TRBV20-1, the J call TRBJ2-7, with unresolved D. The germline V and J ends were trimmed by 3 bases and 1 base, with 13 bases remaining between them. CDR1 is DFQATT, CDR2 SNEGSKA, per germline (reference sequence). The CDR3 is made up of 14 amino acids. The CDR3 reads CSARFGLGSYEQYF. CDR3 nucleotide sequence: TGCAGTGCTAGGTTCGGCCTTGGGTCCTACGAGCAGTACTTC.

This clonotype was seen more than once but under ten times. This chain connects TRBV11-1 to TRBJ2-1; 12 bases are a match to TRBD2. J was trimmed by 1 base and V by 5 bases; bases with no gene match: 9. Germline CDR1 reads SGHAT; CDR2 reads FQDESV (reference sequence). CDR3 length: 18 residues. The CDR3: CASSGTSGYPTSYNEQFF. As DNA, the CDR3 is TGTGCCAGCAGCGGGACTAGCGGGTACCCAACTTCCTACAATGAGCAGTTCTTC.

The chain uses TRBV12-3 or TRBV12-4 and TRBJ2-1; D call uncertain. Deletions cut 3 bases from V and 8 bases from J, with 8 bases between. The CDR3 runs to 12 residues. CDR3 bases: TGTGCCAGCAGTTTCTTAAAGGATGAGCAGTTCTTC. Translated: CASSFLKDEQFF.

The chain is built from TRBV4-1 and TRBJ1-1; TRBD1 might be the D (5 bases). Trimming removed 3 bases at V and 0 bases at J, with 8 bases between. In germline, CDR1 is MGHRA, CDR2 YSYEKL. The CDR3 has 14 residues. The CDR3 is CASSQGVLNTEAFF. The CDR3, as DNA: TGCGCCAGCAGCCAGGGGGTCCTGAACACTGAAGCTTTCTTT.

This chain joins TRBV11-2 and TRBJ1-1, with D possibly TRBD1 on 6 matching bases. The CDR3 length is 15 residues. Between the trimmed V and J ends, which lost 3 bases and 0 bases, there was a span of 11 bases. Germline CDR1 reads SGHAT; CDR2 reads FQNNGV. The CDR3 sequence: CASSLTTGMNTEAFF. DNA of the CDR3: TGTGCCAGCAGCTTGACGACAGGCATGAACACTGAAGCTTTCTTT. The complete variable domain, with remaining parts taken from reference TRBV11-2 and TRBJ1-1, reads EAGVAQSPRYKIIEKRQSVAFWCNPISGHATLYWYQQILGQGPKLLIQFQNNGVVDDSQLPKDRFSAERLKGVDSTLKIQPAKLEDSAVYLCASSLTTGMNTEAFFGQGTRLTVV.

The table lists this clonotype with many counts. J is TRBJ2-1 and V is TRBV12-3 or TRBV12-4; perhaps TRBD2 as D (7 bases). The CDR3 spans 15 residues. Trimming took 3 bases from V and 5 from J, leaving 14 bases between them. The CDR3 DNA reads TGTGCCAGCAGTTTTAGGGGGGGTAGAAACAATGAGCAGTTCTTC. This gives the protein CASSFRGGRNNEQFF.